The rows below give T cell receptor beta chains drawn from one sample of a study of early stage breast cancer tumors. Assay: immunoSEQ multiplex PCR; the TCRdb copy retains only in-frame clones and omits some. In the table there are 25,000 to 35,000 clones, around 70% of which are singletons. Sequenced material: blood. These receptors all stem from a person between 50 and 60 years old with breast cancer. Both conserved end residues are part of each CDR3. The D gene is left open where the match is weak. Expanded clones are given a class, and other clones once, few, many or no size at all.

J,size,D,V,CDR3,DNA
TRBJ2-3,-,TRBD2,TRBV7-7,CASSRLAGGGDTQYF,TGTGCTAGCAGCCGACTAGCGGGAGGGGGAGATACGCAGTATTTT
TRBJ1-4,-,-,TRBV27,CASSSLGGPRANEKLFF,TGTGCCAGCAGTTCCCTGGGGGGGCCGCGGGCTAATGAAAAACTGTTTTTT
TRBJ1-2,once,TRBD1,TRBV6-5,CASSFGEGARGYTF,TGTGCCAGCAGTTTTGGGGAGGGGGCACGCGGCTACACCTTC
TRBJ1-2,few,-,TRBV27,CASSLRGFGYTF,TGTGCCAGCAGTTTAAGAGGGTTTGGCTACACCTTC
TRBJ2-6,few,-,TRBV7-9,CASSLVMGPGANVLTF,TGTGCCAGCAGCTTAGTGATGGGCCCTGGGGCCAACGTCCTGACTTTC
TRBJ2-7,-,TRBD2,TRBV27,CASGLAGVYEQYF,TGTGCCAGTGGGCTAGCGGGAGTCTACGAGCAGTACTTC
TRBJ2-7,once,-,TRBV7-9,CASSLQGPLYEQYF,TGTGCCAGCAGCTTACAGGGGCCTCTCTACGAGCAGTACTTC
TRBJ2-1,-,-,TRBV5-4,CASTTGTNSYNEQFF,TGTGCCAGCACAACCGGGACGAACTCCTACAATGAGCAGTTCTTC
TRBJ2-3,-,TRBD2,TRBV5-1,CASSQRLAGVSDTQYF,TGCGCCAGCAGCCAAAGACTAGCGGGAGTCTCAGATACGCAGTATTTT
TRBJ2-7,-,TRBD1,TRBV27,CASSPSPGTGGSYYEQYF,TGTGCCAGCAGTCCTTCGCCCGGGACAGGGGGCTCTTATTACGAGCAGTACTTC
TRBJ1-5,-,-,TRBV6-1,CASSAGESQPQHF,TGTGCCAGCAGTGCAGGGGAGAGTCAGCCCCAGCATTTT
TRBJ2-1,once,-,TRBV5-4,CASSLFSDNEQFF,TGTGCCAGCAGCTTGTTTTCAGACAATGAGCAGTTCTTC
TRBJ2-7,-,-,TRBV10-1,CASGRPMREYEQYF,TGCGCCAGCGGGAGACCTATGCGGGAATACGAGCAGTACTTC
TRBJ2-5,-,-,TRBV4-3,CASSQDPSGARETQYF,TGCGCCAGCAGCCAAGACCCCAGTGGGGCCCGAGAGACCCAGTACTTC
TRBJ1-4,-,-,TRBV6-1,CASSEGAGLSEKLFF,TGTGCCAGCAGTGAAGGGGCAGGGTTAAGTGAAAAACTGTTTTTT
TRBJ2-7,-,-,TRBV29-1,CSVEADTYEQYF,TGCAGCGTTGAAGCAGATACCTACGAGCAGTACTTC
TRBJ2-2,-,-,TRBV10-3,CAIRGSGELFF,TGTGCCATCAGGGGGTCCGGGGAGCTGTTTTTT
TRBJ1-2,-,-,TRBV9,CASSVGGGLDGYTF,TGTGCCAGCAGCGTAGGGGGGGGCTTGGATGGCTACACCTTC
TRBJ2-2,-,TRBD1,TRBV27,CASSLGQGAGELFF,TGTGCCAGCAGTTTAGGACAGGGGGCCGGGGAGCTGTTTTTT
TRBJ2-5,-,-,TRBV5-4,CASSAEYQETQYF,TGTGCCAGCAGCGCAGAGTACCAAGAGACCCAGTACTTC
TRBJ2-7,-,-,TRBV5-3,CARSLAQGPYEQYF,TGTGCCAGAAGCTTGGCGCAGGGTCCCTACGAGCAGTACTTC
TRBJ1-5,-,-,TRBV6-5,CASSWSGGNQPQHF,TGTGCCAGCAGTTGGTCAGGGGGCAATCAGCCCCAGCATTTT
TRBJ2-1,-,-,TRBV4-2,CASSQAGLANEQFF,TGTGCCAGCAGCCAAGCAGGGCTAGCCAATGAGCAGTTCTTC
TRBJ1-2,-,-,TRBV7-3,CASSPVGNYGYTF,TGTGCCAGCAGCCCGGTGGGGAACTATGGCTACACCTTC
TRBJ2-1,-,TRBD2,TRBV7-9,CASSFASGRPEQFF,TGTGCCAGCAGCTTTGCTAGCGGGAGACCTGAGCAGTTCTTC
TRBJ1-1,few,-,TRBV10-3,CAISEATANTEAFF,TGTGCCATCAGTGAGGCGACAGCGAACACTGAAGCTTTCTTT
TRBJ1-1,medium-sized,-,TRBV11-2,CASSSRVNTEAFF,TGTGCCAGCAGTTCGAGGGTTAACACTGAAGCTTTCTTT
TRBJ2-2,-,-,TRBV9,CASTAWGLGGELFF,TGTGCCAGCACCGCCTGGGGTTTAGGCGGGGAGCTGTTTTTT
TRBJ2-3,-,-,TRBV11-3,CASSLAGATDTQYF,TGTGCCAGCAGCTTAGCGGGGGCCACAGATACGCAGTATTTT
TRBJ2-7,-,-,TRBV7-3,CASSLGRVDGYEQYF,TGTGCCAGCAGCTTAGGCCGGGTGGATGGCTACGAGCAGTACTTC
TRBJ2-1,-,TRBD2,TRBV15,CATSSSTSGFKSSYNEQFF,TGTGCCACCAGCAGTTCCACTAGCGGGTTCAAGAGCTCCTACAATGAGCAGTTCTTC
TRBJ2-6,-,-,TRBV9,CASSAPRAELSGANVLTF,TGTGCCAGCAGCGCCCCCAGGGCCGAGCTCTCTGGGGCCAACGTCCTGACTTTC
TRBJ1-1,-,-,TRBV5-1,CASSTRDNTEAFF,TGCGCCAGCAGCACCCGGGACAACACTGAAGCTTTCTTT
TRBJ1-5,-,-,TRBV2,CASSGGVGQPQHF,TGTGCCAGCAGTGGGGGGGTTGGTCAGCCCCAGCATTTT
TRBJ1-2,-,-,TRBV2,CASSGQGINYGYTF,TGTGCCAGCAGTGGCCAGGGGATAAACTATGGCTACACCTTC
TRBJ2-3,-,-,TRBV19,CASSLSDTQYF,TGTGCCAGTAGCCTCTCAGATACGCAGTATTTT
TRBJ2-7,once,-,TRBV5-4,CASSLLMGVEQYF,TGTGCCAGCAGCTTGCTGATGGGCGTCGAGCAGTACTTC